The 9 T cell receptor beta chains in this list originate from one sample, sequenced in a study of shared clonotypes between healthy human individuals. Method: immunoSEQ multiplex PCR; TCRdb's copy keeps in-frame clones and lacks some. This sample carries around 1.9 million clones, just under 95% of them seen once, and the ten largest clones take about 1.6%. Naive CD8 cells were CD45RO-negative, positively selected for CCR7, excluding terminally differentiated effector memory CD45RA+ cells. Source material: naive CD8+ T cells from PBMCs. The receptors derive from a man younger than 35 in good health. Some clones in this sample may be carry-over from other donors' samples.

The chain combines TRBV7-9 with TRBJ2-5; D remains unclear. Trimming stripped 8 bases from V and 2 bases from J, with 12 bases between. Germline-derived CDR1 and CDR2 are SEHNR and FQNEAQ (reference sequence). This CDR3 region has 13 residues. The CDR3 reads CASQTTLQETQYF. The CDR3 DNA reads TGTGCCAGCCAGACCACCCTTCAAGAGACCCAGTACTTC.

This chain uses TRBV12-5 with TRBJ2-3; D gene unclear. V lost 4 bases and J lost 0, with 5 bases in between. CDR3 size: 13 residues. Germline assignment: CDR1 LGHNT and CDR2 FRNRAP. CDR3 amino acids: CASGSDSTDTQYF. The CDR3 DNA reads TGTGCTAGTGGTTCGGACAGCACAGATACGCAGTATTTT.

This chain's CDR3 is CASSPPRDPRNEQYF. CDR3 in DNA: TGCGCCAGCAGCCCACCCCGGGATCCCAGAAATGAGCAGTACTTC. The chain combines TRBV5-1 with TRBJ2-7; weak D call: TRBD2 (5 bases). Trimming cost V 4 bases and J 7 bases, with 21 bases left between them. The CDR3 extends over 15 amino acids. The germline V gene has CDR1 SGHRS and CDR2 YFSETQ.

The CDR3 nucleotides are TGCGCCAGCAGCCAAGAGTCGTGGACGGGTTATGGCTACACCTTC. Translating gives CASSQESWTGYGYTF. The gene calls are TRBV4-3 and TRBJ1-2; D remains ambiguous. Germline CDR1 reads LGHNA; CDR2 reads YSLEER. The CDR3 has 15 residues. V was cut by 0 bases and J by 5 bases, with 13 bases left in between.

The chain couples TRBV11-2 to TRBJ2-5; D may correspond to TRBD1 or TRBD2 (5 bases each). Trimming removed 4 bases from V and 5 bases from J, with 14 bases in between. CDR1 SGHAT and CDR2 FQNNGV come from the germline V gene. The CDR3 is 14 residues long. The CDR3 is CASSSGPTGETQYF. DNA for the CDR3: TGTGCCAGCAGCTCGGGACCCACCGGGGAGACCCAGTACTTC.

The chain recombines TRBV30 with TRBJ2-1, with D hard to call. The CDR3 is made up of 18 amino acids. Between the trimmed V and J ends, which lost 0 bases and 0 bases, there was a span of 18 bases. Germline V CDR1 and CDR2: GTSNPN, SVGIG (reference sequence). The chain's CDR3 is CAWSVSSAVPSSYNEQFF. CDR3 sequence (DNA): TGTGCCTGGAGTGTTTCTTCAGCCGTCCCGAGCTCCTACAATGAGCAGTTCTTC. Supplemented by reference TRBV30 and TRBJ2-1, the full variable domain reads SQTIHQWPATLVQPVGSPLSLECTVEGTSNPNLYWYRQAAGRGLQLLFYSVGIGQISSEVPQNLSASRPQDRQFILSSKKLLLSDSGFYLCAWSVSSAVPSSYNEQFFGPGTRLTVL.

The genes are TRBV28 and TRBJ1-1, with TRBD1 as a possible D gene (6 bases). The CDR3 runs to 12 residues. V was pared by 6 bases and J by 6 bases, with 11 bases between. Per the germline V gene, CDR1 is MDHEN and CDR2 is SYDVKM. CDR3 nucleotide sequence: TGTGCCAGCAGCCGTGGGGGCCCTGAAGCTTTCTTT. It is translated as CASSRGGPEAFF.

J is TRBJ2-7 and V is TRBV4-1, with 8 bases matching TRBD1. The V segment lost 5 bases and the J segment 2 bases; nucleotides outside the gene matches: 8. The CDR3 contains 15 residues. CDR1 MGHRA and CDR2 YSYEKL come from the germline V gene. CDR3 sequence reads: CASSSNDRGPYEQYF. CDR3 nucleotides: TGCGCCAGCAGCTCTAACGACAGGGGTCCCTACGAGCAGTACTTC.

The chain joins TRBV7-9 to TRBJ2-1; 7 bases match TRBD2. V shed 0 bases, J shed 7 bases, and the junction held 6 bases outside the gene matches. The CDR3 spans 15 residues. The V gene's germline CDR1 is SEHNR and CDR2 FQNEAQ (reference sequence). The CDR3 loop reads CASSLAVGLQNEQFF. In nucleotides, the CDR3 is TGTGCCAGCAGCTTAGCGGTGGGACTACAGAATGAGCAGTTCTTC.